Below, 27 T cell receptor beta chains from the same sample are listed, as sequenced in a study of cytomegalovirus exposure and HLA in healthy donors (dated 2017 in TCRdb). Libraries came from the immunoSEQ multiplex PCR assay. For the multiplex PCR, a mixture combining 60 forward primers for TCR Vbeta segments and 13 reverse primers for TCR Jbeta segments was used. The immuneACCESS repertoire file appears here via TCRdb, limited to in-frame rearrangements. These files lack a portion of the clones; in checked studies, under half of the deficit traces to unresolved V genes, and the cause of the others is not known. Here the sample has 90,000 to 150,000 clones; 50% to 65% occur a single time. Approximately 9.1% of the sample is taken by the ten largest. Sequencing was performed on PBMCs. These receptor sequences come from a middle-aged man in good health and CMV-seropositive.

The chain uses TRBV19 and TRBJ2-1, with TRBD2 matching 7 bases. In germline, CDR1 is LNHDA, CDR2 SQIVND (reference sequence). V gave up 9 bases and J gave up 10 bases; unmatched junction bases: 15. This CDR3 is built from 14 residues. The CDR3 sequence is CASQFGLGSREQFF. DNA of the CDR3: TGTGCCAGCCAGTTCGGACTAGGCTCTCGGGAGCAGTTCTTC.

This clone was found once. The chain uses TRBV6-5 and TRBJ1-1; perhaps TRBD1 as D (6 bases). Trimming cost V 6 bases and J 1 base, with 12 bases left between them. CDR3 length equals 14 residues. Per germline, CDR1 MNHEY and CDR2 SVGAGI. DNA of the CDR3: TGTGCCAGCAGCAAAGACAGGTGGAACACTGAAGCTTTCTTT. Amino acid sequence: CASSKDRWNTEAFF.

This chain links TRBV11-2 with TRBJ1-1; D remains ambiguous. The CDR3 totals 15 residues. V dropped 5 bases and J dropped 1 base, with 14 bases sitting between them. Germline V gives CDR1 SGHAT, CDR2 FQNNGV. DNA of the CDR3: TGTGCCAGCAGCCCGCGGCACACGGCGAACACTGAAGCTTTCTTT. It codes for CASSPRHTANTEAFF.

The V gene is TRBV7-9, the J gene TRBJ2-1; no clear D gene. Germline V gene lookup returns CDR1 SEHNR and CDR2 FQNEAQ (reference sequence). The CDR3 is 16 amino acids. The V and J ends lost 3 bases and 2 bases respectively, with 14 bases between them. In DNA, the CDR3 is TGTGCCAGCAGCTTTCTTAGCACCCCTCCCTACAATGAGCAGTTCTTC. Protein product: CASSFLSTPPYNEQFF. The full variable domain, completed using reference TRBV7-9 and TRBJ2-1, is DTGVSQNPRHKITKRGQNVTFRCDPISEHNRLYWYRQTLGQGPEFLTYFQNEAQLEKSRLLSDRFSAERPKGSFSTLEIQRTEQGDSAMYLCASSFLSTPPYNEQFFGPGTRLTVL.

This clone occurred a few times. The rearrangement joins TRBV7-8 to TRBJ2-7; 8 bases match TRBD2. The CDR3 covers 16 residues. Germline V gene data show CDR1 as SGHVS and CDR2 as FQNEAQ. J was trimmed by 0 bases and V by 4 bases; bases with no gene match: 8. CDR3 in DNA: TGTGCCAGCAGCTGGGCTCAAGCGGGGGACTCCTACGAGCAGTACTTC. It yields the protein CASSWAQAGDSYEQYF. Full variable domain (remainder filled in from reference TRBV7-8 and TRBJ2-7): GAGVSQSPRYKVAKRGQDVALRCDPISGHVSLFWYQQALGQGPEFLTYFQNEAQLDKSGLPSDRFFAERPEGSVSTLKIQRTQQEDSAVYLCASSWAQAGDSYEQYFGPGTRLTVT.

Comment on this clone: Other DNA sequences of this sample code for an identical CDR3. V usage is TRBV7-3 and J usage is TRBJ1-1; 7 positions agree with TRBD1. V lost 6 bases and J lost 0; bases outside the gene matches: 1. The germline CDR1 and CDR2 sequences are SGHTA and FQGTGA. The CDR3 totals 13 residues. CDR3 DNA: TGTGCCAGCAGTGACAGGGTGAACACTGAAGCTTTCTTT. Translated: CASSDRVNTEAFF.

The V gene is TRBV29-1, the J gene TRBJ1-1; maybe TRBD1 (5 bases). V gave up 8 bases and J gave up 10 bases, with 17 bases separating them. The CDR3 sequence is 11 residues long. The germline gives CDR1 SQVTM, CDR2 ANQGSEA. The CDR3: CSPDKSPVAFF. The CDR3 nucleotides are TGCAGCCCGGACAAGTCACCTGTAGCTTTCTTT.

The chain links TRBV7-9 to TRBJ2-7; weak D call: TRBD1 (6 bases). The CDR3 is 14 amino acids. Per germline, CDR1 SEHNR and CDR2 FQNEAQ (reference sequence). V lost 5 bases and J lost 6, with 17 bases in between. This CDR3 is CASSLGQGNSEQYF. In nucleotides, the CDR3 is TGTGCCAGCAGCCTAGGGCAGGGGAACTCCGAGCAGTACTTC.

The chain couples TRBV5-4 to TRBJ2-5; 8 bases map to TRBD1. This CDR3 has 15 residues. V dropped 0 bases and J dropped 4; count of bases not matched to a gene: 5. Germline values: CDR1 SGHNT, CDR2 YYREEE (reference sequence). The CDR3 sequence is CASSLGDRRGETQYF. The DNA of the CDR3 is TGTGCCAGCAGCTTGGGGGACAGGAGGGGAGAGACCCAGTACTTC. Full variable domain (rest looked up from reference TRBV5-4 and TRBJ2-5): ETGVTQSPTHLIKTRGQQVTLRCSSQSGHNTVSWYQQALGQGPQFIFQYYREEENGRGNFPPRFSGLQFPNYSSELNVNALELDDSALYLCASSLGDRRGETQYFGPGTRLLVL.

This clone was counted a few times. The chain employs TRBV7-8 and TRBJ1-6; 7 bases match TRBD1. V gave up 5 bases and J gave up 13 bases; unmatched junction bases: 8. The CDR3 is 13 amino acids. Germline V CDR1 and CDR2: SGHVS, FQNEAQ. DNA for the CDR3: TGTGCCAGCAGCCCAGACAGGGTGTTGCCCCTCCACTTT. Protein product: CASSPDRVLPLHF.

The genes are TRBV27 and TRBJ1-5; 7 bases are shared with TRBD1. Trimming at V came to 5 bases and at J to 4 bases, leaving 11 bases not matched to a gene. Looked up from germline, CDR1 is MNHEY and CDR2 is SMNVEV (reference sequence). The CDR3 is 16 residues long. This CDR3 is CASSPLHRTGNQPQHF. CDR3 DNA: TGTGCCAGCAGTCCCCTCCACCGGACAGGTAATCAGCCCCAGCATTTT.

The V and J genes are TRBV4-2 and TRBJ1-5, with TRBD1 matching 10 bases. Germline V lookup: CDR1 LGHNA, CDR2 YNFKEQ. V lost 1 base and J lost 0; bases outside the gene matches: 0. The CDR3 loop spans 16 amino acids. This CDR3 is CASSQGDRGSNQPQHF. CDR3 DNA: TGTGCCAGCAGCCAAGGGGACAGGGGTAGCAATCAGCCCCAGCATTTT.

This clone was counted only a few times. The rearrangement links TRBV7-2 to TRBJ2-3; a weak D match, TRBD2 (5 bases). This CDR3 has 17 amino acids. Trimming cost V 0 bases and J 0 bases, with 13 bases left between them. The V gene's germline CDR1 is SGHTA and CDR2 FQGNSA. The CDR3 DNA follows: TGTGCCAGCAGCTTAGCCGAACCAGCGGCAAGCACAGATACGCAGTATTTT. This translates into CASSLAEPAASTDTQYF.

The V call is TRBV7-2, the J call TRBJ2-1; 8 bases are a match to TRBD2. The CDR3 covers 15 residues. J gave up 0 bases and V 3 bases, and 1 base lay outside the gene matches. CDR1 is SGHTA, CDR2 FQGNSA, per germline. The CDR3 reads CASSFSGSSYNEQFF. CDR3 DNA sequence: TGTGCCAGCAGCTTCAGCGGGAGCTCCTACAATGAGCAGTTCTTC.

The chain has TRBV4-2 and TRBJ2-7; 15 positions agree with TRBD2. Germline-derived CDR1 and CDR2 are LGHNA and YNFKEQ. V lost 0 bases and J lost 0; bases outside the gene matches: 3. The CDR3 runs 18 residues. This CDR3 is CASSQEGGLAGGSYEQYF. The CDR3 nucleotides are TGTGCCAGCAGCCAAGAAGGGGGACTAGCGGGAGGCTCCTACGAGCAGTACTTC.

CDR3 residues: CASRSQGVNTEAFF. CDR3 DNA sequence: TGTGCCAGCAGATCACAGGGGGTGAACACTGAAGCTTTCTTT. The chain has TRBV6-1 and TRBJ1-1; TRBD1 matches at 8 bases. Trimming cost V 6 bases and J 0 bases; bases outside gene matches: 3. This CDR3 region has 14 residues. Per the germline V gene, CDR1 is MNHNS and CDR2 is SASEGT.

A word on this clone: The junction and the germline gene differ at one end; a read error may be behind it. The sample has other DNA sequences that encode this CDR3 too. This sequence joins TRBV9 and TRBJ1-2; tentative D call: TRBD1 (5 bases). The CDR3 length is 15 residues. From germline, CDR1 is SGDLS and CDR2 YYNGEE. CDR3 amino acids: CASSVEEGTVYGYTF. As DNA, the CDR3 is TGTGCCAGCAGCGTAGAGGAGGGGACGGTTTATGGCTACACCTTT.

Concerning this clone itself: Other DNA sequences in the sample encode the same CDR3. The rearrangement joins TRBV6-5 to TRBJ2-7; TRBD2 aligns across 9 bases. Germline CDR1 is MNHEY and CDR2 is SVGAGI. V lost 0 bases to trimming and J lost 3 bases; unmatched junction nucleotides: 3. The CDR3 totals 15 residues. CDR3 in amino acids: CASSYSRAGGYEQYF. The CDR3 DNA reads TGTGCCAGCAGTTACTCGAGAGCGGGGGGCTACGAGCAGTACTTC.

The CDR3 region has the DNA TGTGCCAGCAACGGGGGCACCGGGGAGCTGTTTTTT. Translation: CASNGGTGELFF. The chain carries TRBV25-1 and TRBJ2-2; D may be TRBD2 (6 bases). The CDR3 is 12 amino acids. From germline, CDR1 is MGHDK and CDR2 SYGVNS. Trimming pared 7 bases from V and 4 bases from J, leaving 7 bases between.

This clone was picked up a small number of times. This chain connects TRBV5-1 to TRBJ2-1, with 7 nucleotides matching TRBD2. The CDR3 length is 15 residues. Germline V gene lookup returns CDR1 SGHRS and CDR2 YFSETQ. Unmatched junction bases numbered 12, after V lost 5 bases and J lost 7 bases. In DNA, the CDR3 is TGCGCCAGCAGAATGACTAGCACCGTGGGGAATGAGCAGTTCTTC. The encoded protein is CASRMTSTVGNEQFF.

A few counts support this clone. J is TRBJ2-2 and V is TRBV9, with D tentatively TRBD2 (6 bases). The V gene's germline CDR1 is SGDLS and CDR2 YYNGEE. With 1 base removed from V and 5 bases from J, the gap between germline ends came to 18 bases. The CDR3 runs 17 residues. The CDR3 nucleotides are TGTGCCAGCAGCGTAAGGGCCAGTCGGGAGAATACCGGGGAGCTGTTTTTT. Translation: CASSVRASRENTGELFF.

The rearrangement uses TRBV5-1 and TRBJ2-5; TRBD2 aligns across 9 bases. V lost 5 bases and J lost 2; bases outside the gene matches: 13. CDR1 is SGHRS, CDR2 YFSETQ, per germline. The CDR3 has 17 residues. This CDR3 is CASSPRGGAVLQETQYF. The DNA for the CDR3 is TGCGCCAGCAGTCCCCGCGGGGGGGCGGTTCTTCAAGAGACCCAGTACTTC.

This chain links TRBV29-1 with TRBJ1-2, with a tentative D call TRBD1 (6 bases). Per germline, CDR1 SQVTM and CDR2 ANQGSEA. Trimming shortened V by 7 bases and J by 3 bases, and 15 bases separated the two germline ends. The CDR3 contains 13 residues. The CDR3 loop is CSAGRTAHYGYTF. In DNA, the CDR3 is TGCAGCGCCGGTAGGACAGCACACTATGGCTACACCTTC.

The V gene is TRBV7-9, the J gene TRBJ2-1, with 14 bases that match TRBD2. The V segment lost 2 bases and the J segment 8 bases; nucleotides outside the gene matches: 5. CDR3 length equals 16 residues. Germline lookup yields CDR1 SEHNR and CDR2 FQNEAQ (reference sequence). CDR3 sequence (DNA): TGTGCCAGCAGCTTATACGGGACTAGCGGGAGAGATGAGCAGTTCTTC. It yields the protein CASSLYGTSGRDEQFF.

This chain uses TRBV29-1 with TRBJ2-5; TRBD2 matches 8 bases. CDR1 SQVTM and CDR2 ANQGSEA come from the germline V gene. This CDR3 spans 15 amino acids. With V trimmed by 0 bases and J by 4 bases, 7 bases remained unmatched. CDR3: CSVEDEAGVGETQYF. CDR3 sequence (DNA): TGCAGCGTTGAAGACGAAGCGGGAGTAGGAGAGACCCAGTACTTC.

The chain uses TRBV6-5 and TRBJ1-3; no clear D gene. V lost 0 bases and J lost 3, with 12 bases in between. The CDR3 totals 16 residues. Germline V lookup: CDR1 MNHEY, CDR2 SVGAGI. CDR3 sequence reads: CASSYSIKADGNTIYF. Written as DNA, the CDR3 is TGTGCCAGCAGTTACTCGATTAAGGCGGATGGAAACACCATATATTTT.

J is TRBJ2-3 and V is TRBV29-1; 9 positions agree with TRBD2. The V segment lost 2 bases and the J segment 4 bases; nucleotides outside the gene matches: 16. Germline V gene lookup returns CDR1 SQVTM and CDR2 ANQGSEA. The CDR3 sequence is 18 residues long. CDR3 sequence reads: CSVESQGLALSTSDTQYF. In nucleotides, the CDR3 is TGCAGCGTTGAAAGTCAAGGACTAGCGTTATCAACATCAGATACGCAGTATTTT.